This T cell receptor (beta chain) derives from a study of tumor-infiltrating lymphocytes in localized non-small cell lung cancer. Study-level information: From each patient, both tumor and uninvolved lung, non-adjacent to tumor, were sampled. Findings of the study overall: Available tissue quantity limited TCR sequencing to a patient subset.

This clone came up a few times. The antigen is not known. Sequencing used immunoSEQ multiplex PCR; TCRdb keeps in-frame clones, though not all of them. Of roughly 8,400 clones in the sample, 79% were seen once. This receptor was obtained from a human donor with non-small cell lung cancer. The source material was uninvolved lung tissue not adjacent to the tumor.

The CDR3, as DNA: TGTGCCAGCAGCCTCGGACGGCGGCTTAATCAGCCCCAGCATTTT. This gives the protein CASSLGRRLNQPQHF. This rearrangement joins TRBV28 to TRBJ1-5, with unresolved D. CDR3 length: 15 residues. V was cut by 6 bases and J by 4 bases, with 16 bases left in between. Per the germline V gene, CDR1 is MDHEN and CDR2 is SYDVKM.